This passage covers 18 T cell receptor beta chains from one sample sequenced in a study of blood T cells in healthy people across ages. A sample-barcoded 5' primer and a J-beta primer mix were used in a second PCR of about 7 to 11 cycles. TCRdb re-analysed the 5' RACE reads in MiXCR, keeping a single row per CDR3 protein. The table lists about 680,000 distinct CDR3 sequences, around 45% of them singletons. The sequenced material came from blood. These TCRs come from a woman aged 55-69 years in good health.

This clonotype is labeled medium-sized. The rearrangement joins TRBV20-1 to TRBJ2-7; 8 bases align to TRBD1. Losses at the gene ends were 4 bases for V and 7 bases for J; bases not matched to a gene: 9. The germline V gene has CDR1 DFQATT and CDR2 SNEGSKA (reference sequence). The length of the CDR3 is 13 residues. CDR3 nucleotides: TGCAGTGCTAAGGTCCAGGGGGCTCAGGAGCAGTACTTC. Protein sequence: CSAKVQGAQEQYF.

The genes are TRBV5-1 and TRBJ2-1; 9 bases align to TRBD2. This CDR3 spans 15 amino acids. Per germline, CDR1 SGHRS and CDR2 YFSETQ. Losses at the gene ends were 7 bases for V and 9 bases for J; bases not matched to a gene: 14. CDR3 bases: TGCGCCAGCGGTGACTGGGCGGGAGGGGGAAGTGAGCAGTTCTTC. Translated: CASGDWAGGGSEQFF. Full variable domain (missing parts from reference TRBV5-1 and TRBJ2-1): KAGVTQTPRYLIKTRGQQVTLSCSPISGHRSVSWYQQTPGQGLQFLFEYFSETQRNKGNFPGRFSGRQFSNSRSEMNVSTLELGDSALYLCASGDWAGGGSEQFFGPGTRLTVL.

This clonotype was recorded a few times. A single base separates this from a much larger clone, so it may be a read error. The chain is built from TRBV12-3 or TRBV12-4 and TRBJ2-7, with D uncertain. The ends were cut back, 5 bases at V and 1 base at J, with 21 bases in the middle. This CDR3 spans 17 amino acids. CDR3: CASSAPEGCDISYEQYF. The CDR3 DNA sequence: TGTGCCAGCAGTGCCCCTGAAGGGTGTGATATTTCCTACGAGCAGTACTTC.

The rearrangement joins TRBV2 to TRBJ2-5; D possibly corresponds to TRBD2 (5 bases). This CDR3 has 11 amino acids. Germline CDR1 SNHLY, CDR2 FYNNEI. The V end was cut by 7 bases, the J end by 5 bases, with 8 bases between. The DNA for the CDR3 is TGTGCCAGCATGAGGGTTGAGACCCAGTACTTC. Protein product: CASMRVETQYF.

The V and J genes are TRBV30 and TRBJ2-3; D may match TRBD1 or TRBD2 (5 bases each). In germline, CDR1 is GTSNPN, CDR2 SVGIG (reference sequence). The V and J ends lost 4 bases and 1 base respectively, with 15 bases between them. The CDR3 runs 15 residues. In nucleotides, the CDR3 is TGTGCCTGGACCCCGGGGTCGGGACGCACAGATACGCAGTATTTT. Translated: CAWTPGSGRTDTQYF.

This chain uses TRBV12-3 or TRBV12-4 with TRBJ1-1, with D unresolved. The V end lost 6 bases, the J end lost 1 base, and 15 bases lay between the germline ends. There are 15 residues in the CDR3. The CDR3 protein is CASSWRRGRNTEAFF. The CDR3, as DNA: TGTGCCAGCAGCTGGCGTCGGGGAAGGAACACTGAAGCTTTCTTT.

This rearrangement joins TRBV20-1 to TRBJ2-5, with D perhaps being TRBD1 or TRBD2 (5 bases each). The CDR3 has 12 amino acids. Deletions cut 6 bases from V and 11 bases from J, with 19 bases between. Germline assignment: CDR1 DFQATT and CDR2 SNEGSKA (reference sequence). The CDR3 DNA sequence: TGCAGTGCAGGGACCAGAAAAAACGTTCAGTACTTC. This sequence encodes CSAGTRKNVQYF.

The V and J genes are TRBV28 and TRBJ2-1, with TRBD2 matching over 13 bases. Trimming at V came to 2 bases and at J to 10 bases, leaving 5 bases not matched to a gene. The CDR3 extends over 15 amino acids. Germline CDR1 is MDHEN and CDR2 is SYDVKM. The CDR3, as DNA: TGTGCCAGCAGTTTAGCTGGACTAGCGGGAGTAGAGCAGTTCTTC. Translated: CASSLAGLAGVEQFF. The full variable domain, its missing parts supplied by reference TRBV28 and TRBJ2-1, is DVKVTQSSRYLVKRTGEKVFLECVQDMDHENMFWYRQDPGLGLRLIYFSYDVKMKEKGDIPEGYSVSREKKERFSLILESASTNQTSMYLCASSLAGLAGVEQFFGPGTRLTVL.

The rearrangement uses TRBV28 and TRBJ2-1, with TRBD2 matching over 11 bases. Germline assignment: CDR1 MDHEN and CDR2 SYDVKM. J was trimmed by 14 bases and V by 3 bases; bases with no gene match: 9. The CDR3 is 14 residues long. The CDR3 bases are TGTGCCAGCAGTTTGGGACTAGCGGCCCAAGGGAAGTTCTTC. It yields the protein CASSLGLAAQGKFF.

As for this clonotype: Relative to the germline gene, one junction end is altered; a read error may explain this. This chain links TRBV4-2 with TRBJ2-1, with D maybe TRBD2 (5 bases). Germline assignment: CDR1 LGHNA and CDR2 YNFKEQ. CDR3 size: 16 residues. The CDR3 DNA reads as TGTGCCAACAGCCACAGAGCGGAGGTCGGCTACAATGAGCAGTTCTTC. Amino acids: CANSHRAEVGYNEQFF.

The gene calls are TRBV28 and TRBJ2-1; 11 bases agree with TRBD2. In germline, CDR1 is MDHEN, CDR2 SYDVKM. The junction had 9 bases not matched to a gene; V was cut back by 8 bases and J by 6 bases. CDR3 size: 15 residues. This CDR3 reads CASGIAGGGGNEQFF. In nucleotides, the CDR3 is TGTGCCAGCGGTATAGCGGGAGGGGGAGGCAATGAGCAGTTCTTC.

The chain is built from TRBV12-3 or TRBV12-4 and TRBJ1-2; TRBD1 matches 9 bases. The CDR3 totals 14 residues. The V and J ends lost 5 bases and 8 bases, in that order; junction bases with no gene match: 9. In DNA form, the CDR3 reads TGTGCCAGCAGTCAGACCGGACAGGGGAAAGGCTACACCTTC. Protein product: CASSQTGQGKGYTF.

The V gene is TRBV2, the J gene TRBJ2-1; 8 nucleotides agree with TRBD2. The CDR3 consists of 14 residues. Trimming cost V 4 bases and J 9 bases; bases outside gene matches: 8. Germline V gene data show CDR1 as SNHLY and CDR2 as FYNNEI. CDR3 nucleotide sequence: TGTGCCAGCAGTGGCGGGAGGAGGGTGGGTGAGCAGTTCTTC. It translates to CASSGGRRVGEQFF.

The rearrangement links TRBV7-9 to TRBJ2-3; D not certain. With 1 base removed from V and 7 bases from J, the gap between germline ends came to 6 bases. Germline V gene data show CDR1 as SEHNR and CDR2 as FQNEAQ (reference sequence). This CDR3 spans 12 amino acids. The CDR3 coding sequence is TGTGCCAGCAGCTTAGAAGAAAATACGCAGTATTTT. Protein: CASSLEENTQYF.

In this sample, this clonotype turned up a few times. This rearrangement joins TRBV20-1 to TRBJ2-1; TRBD2 agrees at 10 bases. V lost 4 bases, J lost 3 bases, and 9 bases stayed unmatched. This CDR3 is built from 16 residues. The germline V gene has CDR1 DFQATT and CDR2 SNEGSKA (reference sequence). CDR3 region: CSATPHSGRFYNEQFF. As DNA, the CDR3 is TGCAGTGCTACCCCTCATAGCGGGAGGTTCTACAATGAGCAGTTCTTC.

The chain joins TRBV4-3 to TRBJ2-7; D remains ambiguous. CDR1 LGHNA and CDR2 YSLEER come from the germline V gene. CDR3 length equals 13 residues. V was trimmed by 0 bases and J by 3 bases, leaving 6 bases between them. The CDR3 here is CASSQDYGYEQYF. CDR3 DNA: TGCGCCAGCAGCCAAGACTACGGCTACGAGCAGTACTTC.

The V and J genes are TRBV29-1 and TRBJ2-2; D may be TRBD1 (5 bases). V was shortened by 7 bases and J by 5 bases, with 14 bases between the two germline ends. The CDR3 is 13 residues long. The germline V gene encodes CDR1 SQVTM and CDR2 ANQGSEA. CDR3: CSAHRQWTGELFF. CDR3 in DNA: TGCAGCGCCCACCGACAGTGGACCGGGGAGCTGTTTTTT.

The gene calls are TRBV6-1 and TRBJ2-7, with 7 bases lining up with TRBD2. After removal of 5 bases from V and 3 bases from J, the junction contained 10 bases not matched to a gene. CDR1 is MNHNS, CDR2 SASEGT, per germline. The CDR3 consists of 15 residues. CDR3 bases: TGTGCCAGCAGTCCTACTAGCGAGGCACTCTACGAGCAGTACTTC. Translated, it gives CASSPTSEALYEQYF.